Presented here are 32 T cell receptor beta chains from one specimen sequenced in a study of sequential checkpoint blockade in melanoma. TCRdb's table, derived via immunoSEQ multiplex PCR, lists solely in-frame clones and lacks some. Of a few thousand clones listed, roughly 20% are singletons. Sample treatment: randomized to nivolumab then ipilimumab (arm A) or the reverse (arm B). The starting material was tumor tissue (inferred from file names), obtained from a patient given nivolumab and ipilimumab in sequence. The receptors originated from a human donor with melanoma.

This clone was detected a few times. The rearrangement links TRBV28 to TRBJ1-4, with D tentatively TRBD1 (5 bases). Per the germline V gene, CDR1 is MDHEN and CDR2 is SYDVKM. This CDR3 has 16 residues. The germline V and J ends were trimmed by 6 bases and 2 bases, with 16 bases remaining between them. The CDR3, as DNA: TGTGCCAGCAGCCCAGATGTCTGGGGCACTAATGAAAAACTGTTTTTT. Encoded protein: CASSPDVWGTNEKLFF.

By share, this clone counts as medium-sized. The rearrangement links TRBV6-8 to TRBJ2-5; D might be TRBD2 (6 bases). V shed 8 bases and J shed 4 bases, with 26 bases lying between them. Germline V CDR1 and CDR2: MNHGY, SAAAGT. The CDR3 is 17 residues long. The CDR3 bases are TGTGCCAGCGAGGGCGGGGCCCATCGGTGGCTCCGAGAGACCCAGTACTTC. This encodes CASEGGAHRWLRETQYF.

This clone was seen once. The chain uses TRBV19 and TRBJ2-1, with D perhaps matching TRBD1 or TRBD2 (5 bases each). CDR3 size: 13 residues. V was pared by 4 bases and J by 12 bases, with 16 bases between. Germline CDR1 LNHDA, CDR2 SQIVND (reference sequence). The CDR3 region is CASSRLLGVGQFF. The CDR3 DNA reads TGTGCCAGTAGTAGGTTACTAGGGGTAGGGCAGTTCTTC. Combining the CDR3 with reference TRBV19 and TRBJ2-1 gives the whole variable domain DGGITQSPKYLFRKEGQNVTLSCEQNLNHDAMYWYRQDPGQGLRLIYYSQIVNDFQKGDIAEGYSVSREKKESFPLTVTSAQKNPTAFYLCASSRLLGVGQFFGPGTRLTVL.

The chain couples TRBV30 to TRBJ2-5; weak D call: TRBD2 (7 bases). Per the germline V gene, CDR1 is GTSNPN and CDR2 is SVGIG (reference sequence). The CDR3 spans 11 residues. Trimming took 8 bases from V and 5 from J, leaving 12 bases between them. CDR3 in amino acids: CAEGRGETQYF. DNA of the CDR3: TGTGCCGAAGGGAGGGGGGAGACCCAGTACTTC.

The J gene is TRBJ2-5, the V gene TRBV9, with TRBD2 matching 8 bases. V shed 3 bases, J shed 5 bases, and the junction held 6 bases outside the gene matches. The CDR3 is 14 residues long. Per germline, CDR1 SGDLS and CDR2 YYNGEE. The CDR3 protein is CASSASGRVETQYF. CDR3 DNA sequence: TGTGCCAGCAGCGCGAGCGGGAGAGTCGAGACCCAGTACTTC. The full variable domain, its missing parts supplied by reference TRBV9 and TRBJ2-5, is DSGVTQTPKHLITATGQRVTLRCSPRSGDLSVYWYQQSLDQGLQFLIQYYNGEERAKGNILERFSAQQFPDLHSELNLSSLELGDSALYFCASSASGRVETQYFGPGTRLLVL.

Judged by abundance, this clone is medium-sized. The rearrangement uses TRBV28 and TRBJ2-7; D is ambiguous. CDR3 length: 17 amino acids. Germline loops: CDR1 MDHEN, CDR2 SYDVKM. Trimming cost V 0 bases and J 6 bases, with 21 bases left between them. The CDR3 reads CASSLCILNSIPLEQYF. CDR3 bases: TGTGCCAGCAGTTTATGCATCCTTAACTCTATCCCTCTCGAGCAGTACTTC.

V and J are TRBV6-8 and TRBJ2-7; weak D call: TRBD1 (6 bases). CDR3 size: 13 residues. V was pared by 4 bases and J by 3 bases, with 10 bases between. CDR1 MNHGY and CDR2 SAAAGT come from the germline V gene. The CDR3 DNA is TGTGCCAGCAGTTGGGGGCCATACTACGAGCAGTACTTC. It is translated as CASSWGPYYEQYF.

By proportion, this clone is medium-sized (0.01 to 0.1%). The gene calls are TRBV11-3 and TRBJ1-1, with a tentative D call TRBD1 (5 bases). The V and J ends lost 6 bases and 2 bases respectively, with 13 bases between them. This CDR3 contains 14 residues. CDR1 and CDR2 (germline): SGHNT, YENEEA. CDR3: CASSWGQGNTEAFF. The DNA for the CDR3 is TGTGCCAGCAGTTGGGGTCAGGGAAACACTGAAGCTTTCTTT.

This sequence joins TRBV6-8 and TRBJ2-3, with D hard to call. Trimming removed 8 bases at V and 2 bases at J, with 17 bases between. The CDR3 consists of 15 residues. Germline V lookup: CDR1 MNHGY, CDR2 SAAAGT. The chain's CDR3 is CASHKTVLLTDTQYF. The CDR3 DNA sequence: TGTGCCAGCCACAAAACCGTACTCCTCACAGATACGCAGTATTTT.

V usage is TRBV19 and J usage is TRBJ2-5; 7 nucleotides align to TRBD2. The CDR3 is made up of 13 amino acids. J was trimmed by 5 bases and V by 6 bases; bases with no gene match: 6. Germline lookup yields CDR1 LNHDA and CDR2 SQIVND (reference sequence). The CDR3 region has the DNA TGTGCCAGTAGCTGGACTAGTAGGGAGACCCAGTACTTC. Translation gives CASSWTSRETQYF.

The V and J genes are TRBV11-3 and TRBJ2-1; 7 bases line up with TRBD2. Germline CDR1 and CDR2: SGHNT and YENEEA. J lost 3 bases, V lost 7 bases, and 18 bases had no gene match. This CDR3 region has 18 residues. The chain's CDR3 is CASIPLSGAPGGYNEQFF. CDR3 nucleotide sequence: TGTGCCAGCATCCCATTAAGTGGGGCGCCGGGGGGCTACAATGAGCAGTTCTTC.

The chain joins TRBV18 to TRBJ2-4; perhaps D is TRBD1 or TRBD2 (6 bases each). Trimming cost V 8 bases and J 3 bases, with 20 bases left between them. The CDR3 spans 16 residues. Germline V gene sequence: CDR1 KGHSH, CDR2 LQKENI. CDR3 loop: CASAFGGLNGKNIQYF. The CDR3 DNA is TGTGCCAGCGCCTTCGGGGGCCTAAATGGCAAAAACATTCAGTACTTC. The full variable domain, its missing parts supplied by reference TRBV18 and TRBJ2-4, is NAGVMQNPRHLVRRRGQEARLRCSPMKGHSHVYWYRQLPEEGLKFMVYLQKENIIDESGMPKERFSAEFPKEGPSILRIQQVVRGDSAAYFCASAFGGLNGKNIQYFGAGTRLSVL.

This clone has ten or more counts. The V and J genes are TRBV11-3 and TRBJ2-7; 9 nucleotides align to TRBD2. Germline V gives CDR1 SGHNT, CDR2 YENEEA. The CDR3 has 15 residues. Losses at the gene ends were 1 base for V and 2 bases for J; bases not matched to a gene: 3. The CDR3 DNA reads TGTGCCAGCAGCTTAGGCCTAGCGGGACCCTACGAGCAGTACTTC. Protein sequence: CASSLGLAGPYEQYF.

This clone was counted only a few times. The chain couples TRBV28 to TRBJ2-3, with TRBD2 matching 7 bases. With V trimmed by 3 bases and J by 6 bases, 3 bases remained unmatched. The CDR3 extends over 13 amino acids. The germline V gene encodes CDR1 MDHEN and CDR2 SYDVKM. The CDR3 protein is CASSFRRGDTQYF. DNA for the CDR3: TGTGCCAGCAGTTTCCGGCGGGGGGATACGCAGTATTTT.

V and J are TRBV29-1 and TRBJ2-3; D uncertain. Trimming removed 7 bases from V and 0 bases from J, with 11 bases in between. This CDR3 contains 13 residues. Germline V lookup: CDR1 SQVTM, CDR2 ANQGSEA. The CDR3 sequence is CSGSSLSTDTQYF. DNA for the CDR3: TGCAGCGGCTCCTCCCTTAGCACAGATACGCAGTATTTT.

The rearrangement joins TRBV18 to TRBJ1-5; a weak D match, TRBD1 (5 bases). Germline CDR1 and CDR2: KGHSH and LQKENI. Trimming pared 4 bases from V and 0 bases from J, leaving 7 bases between. The CDR3 is 14 residues long. CDR3 nucleotide sequence: TGTGCCAGCTCACAGGGGATTAGCAATCAGCCCCAGCATTTT. Its translation is CASSQGISNQPQHF.

The count of this clone is one. The chain is built from TRBV19 and TRBJ1-2; 8 bases match TRBD1. CDR1 and CDR2 from the germline V gene are LNHDA and SQIVND (reference sequence). Unmatched junction bases numbered 9, after V lost 7 bases and J lost 2 bases. The CDR3 spans 15 residues. The CDR3 sequence: CASTNQGAPNYGYTF. The DNA of the CDR3 is TGTGCCAGTACCAACCAGGGGGCGCCGAACTATGGCTACACCTTC. The entire variable domain, with the rest obtained from reference TRBV19 and TRBJ1-2, is as follows: DGGITQSPKYLFRKEGQNVTLSCEQNLNHDAMYWYRQDPGQGLRLIYYSQIVNDFQKGDIAEGYSVSREKKESFPLTVTSAQKNPTAFYLCASTNQGAPNYGYTFGSGTRLTVV.

In its sample, this clone ranks as medium-sized. The J gene is TRBJ2-1, the V gene TRBV11-3; D remains unclear. Per the germline V gene, CDR1 is SGHNT and CDR2 is YENEEA. There are 17 residues in the CDR3. V lost 1 base to trimming and J lost 2 bases, with 15 bases between them. Here the CDR3 reads CASSLGHYAETYNEQFF. CDR3 DNA sequence: TGTGCCAGCAGCTTAGGTCACTATGCGGAAACCTACAATGAGCAGTTCTTC.

The genes are TRBV28 and TRBJ1-6; no reliable D call. CDR1 is MDHEN and CDR2 is SYDVKM in the germline V gene. The V end lost 3 bases, the J end lost 8 bases, and 8 bases lay between the germline ends. The CDR3 is 13 residues long. The CDR3 bases are TGTGCCAGCAGTTTTTCAGCGTATTCACCCCTCCACTTT. It codes for CASSFSAYSPLHF. Looking up the rest from reference TRBV28 and TRBJ1-6 gives the full variable domain: DVKVTQSSRYLVKRTGEKVFLECVQDMDHENMFWYRQDPGLGLRLIYFSYDVKMKEKGDIPEGYSVSREKKERFSLILESASTNQTSMYLCASSFSAYSPLHFGNGTRLTVT.

The chain has TRBV29-1 and TRBJ1-2; the D is unclear. This CDR3 contains 13 residues. Germline V gene sequence: CDR1 SQVTM, CDR2 ANQGSEA. V was shortened by 7 bases and J by 10 bases, with 22 bases between the two germline ends. This CDR3 is CSAQPLGGPDYTF. The CDR3, as DNA: TGCAGCGCCCAGCCTTTGGGAGGGCCGGACTACACCTTC. The variable domain in full, completed from reference TRBV29-1 and TRBJ1-2, reads SAVISQKPSRDICQRGTSLTIQCQVDSQVTMMFWYRQQPGQSLTLIATANQGSEATYESGFVIDKFPISRPNLTFSTLTVSNMSPEDSSIYLCSAQPLGGPDYTFGSGTRLTVV.

This chain links TRBV6-8 with TRBJ2-5; TRBD2 agrees at 11 bases. Per the germline V gene, CDR1 is MNHGY and CDR2 is SAAAGT. The V gene end was trimmed by 4 bases and the J gene end by 7 bases; junction bases not matched to a gene: 8. The CDR3 is 15 amino acids. The CDR3 reads CASSSQLAGGGTQYF. The CDR3 DNA sequence: TGTGCCAGCAGTTCACAGCTAGCGGGAGGTGGGACCCAGTACTTC.

J is TRBJ1-5 and V is TRBV19, with TRBD1 matching over 7 bases. The V gene's germline CDR1 is LNHDA and CDR2 SQIVND (reference sequence). V gave up 6 bases and J gave up 4 bases; unmatched junction bases: 12. CDR3 length: 16 amino acids. In DNA, the CDR3 is TGTGCCAGTAGGGACTCACAGGGGTCCCTTAATCAGCCCCAGCATTTT. Translation: CASRDSQGSLNQPQHF.

V is TRBV5-1 and J is TRBJ2-1, with D possibly being TRBD1 or TRBD2 (6 bases each). Trimming shortened V by 0 bases and J by 1 base, and 8 bases separated the two germline ends. Germline CDR1 is SGHRS and CDR2 is YFSETQ. This CDR3 has 15 amino acids. The CDR3: CASSLEGGSYNEQFF. The DNA of the CDR3 is TGCGCCAGCAGCTTGGAAGGGGGGTCCTACAATGAGCAGTTCTTC.

The chain carries TRBV29-1 and TRBJ2-7; D is unclear. Germline loops: CDR1 SQVTM, CDR2 ANQGSEA. This CDR3 has 13 amino acids. Trimming pared 1 base from V and 1 base from J, leaving 8 bases between. The DNA of the CDR3 is TGCAGCGTTGAAGGTGGGCAGTCCTACGAGCAGTACTTC. It encodes CSVEGGQSYEQYF.

This clone was observed at least ten times. This chain joins TRBV9 and TRBJ1-4; maybe TRBD1 (5 bases). Germline values: CDR1 SGDLS, CDR2 YYNGEE. The CDR3 totals 14 residues. V was shortened by 5 bases and J by 7 bases, with 15 bases between the two germline ends. The CDR3: CASSGDVPSEKLFF. The DNA of the CDR3 is TGTGCCAGCAGTGGGGACGTCCCCAGTGAAAAACTGTTTTTT. The whole variable domain, filled in from reference TRBV9 and TRBJ1-4, reads DSGVTQTPKHLITATGQRVTLRCSPRSGDLSVYWYQQSLDQGLQFLIQYYNGEERAKGNILERFSAQQFPDLHSELNLSSLELGDSALYFCASSGDVPSEKLFFGSGTQLSVL.

This chain uses TRBV11-3 with TRBJ2-5; 14 bases fit TRBD2. Germline CDR1 reads SGHNT; CDR2 reads YENEEA. The CDR3 consists of 18 residues. Unmatched junction bases numbered 8, after V lost 3 bases and J lost 2 bases. As DNA, the CDR3 is TGTGCCAGCAGCTTTGAGGGACTAGCGGGAGTTCGTCAAGAGACCCAGTACTTC. This gives the protein CASSFEGLAGVRQETQYF.

This clone appeared a few times. The V gene is TRBV28, the J gene TRBJ2-2; weak D call: TRBD2 (7 bases). Germline loops: CDR1 MDHEN, CDR2 SYDVKM. The V end lost 10 bases, the J end lost 5 bases, and 14 bases lay between the germline ends. CDR3 length equals 13 residues. DNA for the CDR3: TGTGCCACCGGGGGGCGGGGAACCGGGGAGCTGTTTTTT. It translates to CATGGRGTGELFF.

This clone was seen many times. The chain has TRBV11-3 and TRBJ1-1; no firm D call. In germline, CDR1 is SGHNT, CDR2 YENEEA. The V end lost 5 bases, the J end lost 10 bases, and 23 bases lay between the germline ends. CDR3 size: 15 residues. CDR3: CASSHAYTRTPGAFF. The CDR3, as DNA: TGTGCCAGCAGCCATGCCTATACCCGAACTCCGGGAGCTTTCTTT.

This clone was observed a few times. V is TRBV6-8 and J is TRBJ1-1; D is undetermined. Trimming removed 10 bases at V and 2 bases at J, with 14 bases between. This CDR3 comprises 13 residues. Germline lookup yields CDR1 MNHGY and CDR2 SAAAGT. The CDR3 sequence: CAIRSLPNTEAFF. In nucleotides, the CDR3 is TGTGCCATCCGAAGTCTACCCAACACTGAAGCTTTCTTT.

This clone appeared a single time. The rearrangement uses TRBV29-1 and TRBJ2-5; D possibly corresponds to TRBD1 (5 bases). The CDR3 is 12 amino acids. Trimming took 6 bases from V and 4 from J, leaving 12 bases between them. The germline CDR1 and CDR2 sequences are SQVTM and ANQGSEA. This CDR3 reads CSVGPQGETQYF. Here the CDR3 DNA reads TGCAGCGTCGGACCGCAGGGAGAGACCCAGTACTTC. Full variable domain (remainder filled in from reference TRBV29-1 and TRBJ2-5): SAVISQKPSRDICQRGTSLTIQCQVDSQVTMMFWYRQQPGQSLTLIATANQGSEATYESGFVIDKFPISRPNLTFSTLTVSNMSPEDSSIYLCSVGPQGETQYFGPGTRLLVL.

This clone was found a few times. The chain uses TRBV6-8 and TRBJ2-5, with a possible D match to TRBD2 (6 bases). Germline CDR1 MNHGY, CDR2 SAAAGT. Trimming took 2 bases from V and 5 from J, leaving 9 bases between them. The CDR3 contains 13 residues. The CDR3 coding sequence is TGTGCCAGCAGTTACGCGGGGTGGGAGACCCAGTACTTC. Protein sequence: CASSYAGWETQYF.

In this sample, this clone turned up a few times. Mismatch with germline at one junction end may stem from a read error. The chain combines TRBV6-8 with TRBJ2-5; 7 bases are shared with TRBD1. This CDR3 is built from 13 residues. Germline V gives CDR1 MNHGY, CDR2 SAAAGT. CDR3 bases: TGTGCCATCAGTGGGCAGGGGGAAGAGACCCAGTACTTC. This encodes CAISGQGEETQYF.